This is a list of T cell receptor beta chains from one sample in a study of blood T cell repertoires in COVID-19. The protocol was immunoSEQ multiplex PCR, while the TCRdb copy is restricted to in-frame clones and leaves out a portion. The data show 300,000 or so clones, 75% to 95% seen once. The sequenced material came from PBMCs or T cells enriched from blood (not recorded which). These receptors were obtained from a woman in her thirties who had recovered from COVID-19. Both conserved end residues are part of each CDR3. A D gene is named only where the DNA matches it firmly. The size of a clone is reported for some rows only, either as once, few or many, or as a class for expanded clones.

D: NA
V: TRBV7-2
J: TRBJ1-4
size: NA
DNA: TGTGCCAGCAGCTCTCCGGGAGGGGGGAGAAATGAAAAACTGTTTTTT
CDR3: CASSSPGGGRNEKLFF

D: TRBD1
V: TRBV9
J: TRBJ2-5
size: NA
DNA: TGTGCCAGCAGCGCGACAGGGCAGGGAGAGACCCAGTACTTC
CDR3: CASSATGQGETQYF

D: NA
V: TRBV9
J: TRBJ2-7
size: once
DNA: TGTGCCAGCAGCCCAGGAGGGGACTACGAGCAGTACTTC
CDR3: CASSPGGDYEQYF

D: NA
V: TRBV28
J: TRBJ2-3
size: NA
DNA: TGTGCCAGCAGTTCCGGGACTCCGCGGCAGTATTTT
CDR3: CASSSGTPRQYF

D: NA
V: TRBV29-1
J: TRBJ1-1
size: NA
DNA: TGCAGCGTTACAAGGGGTACTGAAGCTTTCTTT
CDR3: CSVTRGTEAFF

D: NA
V: TRBV5-4
J: TRBJ2-1
size: NA
DNA: TGTGCCAGCAGTATTGGCGGGGCCTCCTACAATGAGCAGTTCTTC
CDR3: CASSIGGASYNEQFF

D: NA
V: TRBV15
J: TRBJ1-5
size: NA
DNA: TGTGCCACCAGCAGAGGAGGGAACAATCAGCCCCAGCATTTT
CDR3: CATSRGGNNQPQHF

D: NA
V: TRBV20-1
J: TRBJ2-1
size: NA
DNA: TGCAGTGCTACGACTAGAAGTGAGCAGTTCTTC
CDR3: CSATTRSEQFF

D: NA
V: TRBV19
J: TRBJ2-2
size: NA
DNA: TGTGCCAGTAGTATACTTGGGGCGGACACCGGGGAGCTGTTTTTT
CDR3: CASSILGADTGELFF

D: NA
V: TRBV28
J: TRBJ1-2
size: once
DNA: TGTGCCAGCCAAACCACAGGGTATCGCTACACCTTC
CDR3: CASQTTGYRYTF

D: TRBD2
V: TRBV3-1/TRBV3-2
J: TRBJ2-1
size: NA
DNA: TGTGCCAGCAGCCAAGATAGCGGGAGGGGGTACAATGAGCAGTTCTTC
CDR3: CASSQDSGRGYNEQFF

D: NA
V: TRBV6-5
J: TRBJ1-2
size: NA
DNA: TGTGCCAGCAGTTACGCGGACAGAAACTATGGCTACACCTTC
CDR3: CASSYADRNYGYTF

D: NA
V: TRBV28
J: TRBJ2-7
size: NA
DNA: TGTGCCAGCCACAGGGAAAATCCCTACGAGCAGTACTTC
CDR3: CASHRENPYEQYF

D: NA
V: TRBV30
J: TRBJ1-2
size: once
DNA: TGTGCCTGGACCGGCGGCAACTATGGCTACACCTTC
CDR3: CAWTGGNYGYTF

D: NA
V: TRBV5-1
J: TRBJ2-7
size: NA
DNA: TGCGCCAGCAGCTCGGACACCTTCTACGAGCAGTACTTC
CDR3: CASSSDTFYEQYF

D: TRBD2
V: TRBV5-4
J: TRBJ2-1
size: once
DNA: TGTGCCAGCAGCCCGGGACTAGCGACGATGAGCTCCTACAATGAGCAGTTCTTC
CDR3: CASSPGLATMSSYNEQFF

D: NA
V: TRBV7-9
J: TRBJ2-7
size: NA
DNA: TGTGCCAGCAGCCTCTACAGATTCTTC
CDR3: CASSLYRFF

D: TRBD1
V: TRBV12-5
J: TRBJ2-1
size: few
DNA: TGTGCTAGTGGTCCTGGACAGGGGTCAGGTGAGCAGTTCTTC
CDR3: CASGPGQGSGEQFF

D: NA
V: TRBV6-6
J: TRBJ1-4
size: NA
DNA: TGTGCCAGCAGTTACTCGAGAGAAAAACTGTTTTTT
CDR3: CASSYSREKLFF

D: TRBD2
V: TRBV28
J: TRBJ2-2
size: NA
DNA: TGTGCCAGCAGTCGACTAGCGGGACTGAACACCGGGGAGCTGTTTTTT
CDR3: CASSRLAGLNTGELFF

D: TRBD2
V: TRBV2
J: TRBJ2-1
size: NA
DNA: TGTGCCAGCAGTGAAAACCTAGCGGGAGTGGATGAGCAGTTCTTC
CDR3: CASSENLAGVDEQFF

D: NA
V: TRBV20-1
J: TRBJ1-4
size: NA
DNA: TGCAGTGCTAGTTGGACTGCTGTTAATGAAAAACTGTTTTTT
CDR3: CSASWTAVNEKLFF

D: NA
V: TRBV5-8
J: TRBJ2-7
size: NA
DNA: TGTGCCAGCAGCTTAAACCCGGCTAGTTCTAACTCCTACGAGCAGTACTTC
CDR3: CASSLNPASSNSYEQYF

D: NA
V: TRBV27
J: TRBJ1-1
size: NA
DNA: TGTGCCAGCAGTTTCCCAGGTAGTACTGAAGCTTTCTTT
CDR3: CASSFPGSTEAFF

D: NA
V: TRBV5-1
J: TRBJ2-7
size: NA
DNA: TGCGCCAGCAGCTTAAGTGAGGGCCCTTTTTACGAGCAGTACTTC
CDR3: CASSLSEGPFYEQYF

D: NA
V: TRBV15
J: TRBJ2-6
size: NA
DNA: TGTGCCACCAGGCAGGTCGGACACTCTGGGGCCAACGTCCTGACTTTC
CDR3: CATRQVGHSGANVLTF

D: TRBD1
V: TRBV2
J: TRBJ2-5
size: NA
DNA: TGTGCCAGCAGACCCATAGACAGGGTAATCCAAGAGACCCAGTACTTC
CDR3: CASRPIDRVIQETQYF

D: NA
V: TRBV7-2
J: TRBJ2-5
size: NA
DNA: TGTGCCAGCAGCTTAGCGGGGCATATGGAGACCCAGTACTTC
CDR3: CASSLAGHMETQYF

D: NA
V: TRBV7-2
J: TRBJ1-2
size: NA
DNA: TGTGCCAGCCTGCGGGACGGATACTATGGCTACACCTTC
CDR3: CASLRDGYYGYTF

D: TRBD2
V: TRBV19
J: TRBJ2-2
size: NA
DNA: TGTGCCAGTAGTATAGAGGTTTTGGCGGGAGGGCCCACCGGGGAGCTGTTTTTT
CDR3: CASSIEVLAGGPTGELFF

D: NA
V: TRBV4-1
J: TRBJ2-7
size: NA
DNA: TGCGCCAGCAGCCAAGATCTGGGGCCTGAGAACTTC
CDR3: CASSQDLGPENF

D: TRBD1
V: TRBV5-5
J: TRBJ2-5
size: NA
DNA: TGTGCCAGCAGCCGCGGGACAGGGCAAGAGACCCAGTACTTC
CDR3: CASSRGTGQETQYF

D: TRBD2
V: TRBV2
J: TRBJ2-7
size: NA
DNA: TGTGCCAGCAGTTCTGGACTAGCGGGATACGAGCAGTACTTC
CDR3: CASSSGLAGYEQYF

D: NA
V: TRBV5-1
J: TRBJ2-3
size: NA
DNA: TGCGCCAGCAGCTTGACAGGGCATACAGATACGCAGTATTTT
CDR3: CASSLTGHTDTQYF

D: NA
V: TRBV27
J: TRBJ1-5
size: NA
DNA: TGTGCCAGCAGCCGAGATAGCAATCAGCCCCAGCATTTT
CDR3: CASSRDSNQPQHF

D: TRBD2
V: TRBV28
J: TRBJ2-1
size: NA
DNA: TGTGCCAGCAGTCTGGGGACTAGCGGCTACAATGAGCAGTTCTTC
CDR3: CASSLGTSGYNEQFF

D: TRBD2
V: TRBV28
J: TRBJ2-3
size: NA
DNA: TGTGCCAGCAGTTTGGGCGGGAGGAGGGCAGATACGCAGTATTTT
CDR3: CASSLGGRRADTQYF

D: NA
V: TRBV5-1
J: TRBJ1-2
size: NA
DNA: TGCGCCAGCAGCTTGACTTCAGGGGTCGGGGACTATGGCTACACCTTC
CDR3: CASSLTSGVGDYGYTF

D: TRBD2
V: TRBV6-2/TRBV6-3
J: TRBJ2-1
size: NA
DNA: TGTGCCAGCAGTTACTCCGGGACTAGCTACAATGAGCAGTTCTTC
CDR3: CASSYSGTSYNEQFF

D: NA
V: TRBV19
J: TRBJ1-2
size: NA
DNA: TGTGCCAGTAGTACCCGCCGGGGACTCATTAACTATGGCTACACCTTC
CDR3: CASSTRRGLINYGYTF